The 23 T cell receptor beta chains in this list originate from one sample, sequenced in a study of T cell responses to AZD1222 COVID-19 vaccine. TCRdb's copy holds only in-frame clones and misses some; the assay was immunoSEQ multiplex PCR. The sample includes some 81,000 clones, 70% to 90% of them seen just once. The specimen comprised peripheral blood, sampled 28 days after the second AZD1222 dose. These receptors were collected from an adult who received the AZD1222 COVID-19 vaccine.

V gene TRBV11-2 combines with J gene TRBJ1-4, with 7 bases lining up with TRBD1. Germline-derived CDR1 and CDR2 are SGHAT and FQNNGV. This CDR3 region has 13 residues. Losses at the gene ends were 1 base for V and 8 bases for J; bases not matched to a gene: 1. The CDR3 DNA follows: TGTGCCAGCAGCTTAGGAGGGGGCGAAAAACTGTTTTTT. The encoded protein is CASSLGGGEKLFF.

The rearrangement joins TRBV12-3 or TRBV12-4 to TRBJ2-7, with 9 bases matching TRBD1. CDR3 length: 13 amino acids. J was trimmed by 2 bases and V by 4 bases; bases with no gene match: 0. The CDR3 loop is CASSWDRAYEQYF. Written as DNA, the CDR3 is TGTGCCAGCAGTTGGGACAGGGCCTACGAGCAGTACTTC.

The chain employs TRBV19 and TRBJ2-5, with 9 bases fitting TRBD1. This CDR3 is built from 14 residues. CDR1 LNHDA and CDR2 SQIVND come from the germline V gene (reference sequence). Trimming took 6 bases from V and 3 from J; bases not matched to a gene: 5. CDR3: CASSKGQGEETQYF. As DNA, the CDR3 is TGTGCCAGTAGCAAGGGACAGGGAGAAGAGACCCAGTACTTC.

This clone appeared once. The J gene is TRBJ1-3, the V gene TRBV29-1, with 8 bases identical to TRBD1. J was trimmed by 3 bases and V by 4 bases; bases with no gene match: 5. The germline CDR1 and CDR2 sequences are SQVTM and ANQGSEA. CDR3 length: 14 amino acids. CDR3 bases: TGCAGCGTTGGGACAGGGTCGAATGGAAACACCATATATTTT. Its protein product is CSVGTGSNGNTIYF.

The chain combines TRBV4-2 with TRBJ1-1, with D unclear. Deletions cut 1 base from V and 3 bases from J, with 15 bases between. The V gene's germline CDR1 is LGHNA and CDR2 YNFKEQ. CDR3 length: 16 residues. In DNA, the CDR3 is TGTGCCAGCAGCCAAGGGTCAAGGCTTGGGGACACTGAAGCTTTCTTT. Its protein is CASSQGSRLGDTEAFF.

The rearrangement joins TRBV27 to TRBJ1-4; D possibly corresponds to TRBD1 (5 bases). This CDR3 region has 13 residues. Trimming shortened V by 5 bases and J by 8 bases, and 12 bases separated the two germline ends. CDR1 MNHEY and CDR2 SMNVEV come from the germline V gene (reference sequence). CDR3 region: CASSRPGYEKLFF. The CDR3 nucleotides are TGTGCCAGCAGTCGCCCAGGGTACGAAAAACTGTTTTTT.

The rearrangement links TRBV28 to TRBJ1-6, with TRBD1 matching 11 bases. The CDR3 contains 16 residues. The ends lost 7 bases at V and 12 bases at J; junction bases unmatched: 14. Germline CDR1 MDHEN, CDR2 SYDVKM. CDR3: CASIHGTGGSRVPLHF. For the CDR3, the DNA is TGTGCCAGCATCCACGGGACAGGGGGAAGTCGAGTACCCCTCCACTTT.

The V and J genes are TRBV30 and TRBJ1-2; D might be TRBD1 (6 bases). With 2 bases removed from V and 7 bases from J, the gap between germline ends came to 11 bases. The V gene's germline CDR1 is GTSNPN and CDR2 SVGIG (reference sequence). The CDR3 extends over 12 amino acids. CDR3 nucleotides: TGTGCCTGGAGTCAGGGGCAGATTGGCTACACCTTC. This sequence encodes CAWSQGQIGYTF.

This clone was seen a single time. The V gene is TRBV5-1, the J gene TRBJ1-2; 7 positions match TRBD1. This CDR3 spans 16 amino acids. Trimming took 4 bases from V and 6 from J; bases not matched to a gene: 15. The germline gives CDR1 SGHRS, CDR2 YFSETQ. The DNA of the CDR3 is TGCGCCAGCAGCCCACGGGCCTCCCAGACAGGGAATGGCTACACCTTC. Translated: CASSPRASQTGNGYTF.

The CDR3 loop is CASSFRGGRAVYEQYF. As DNA, the CDR3 is TGTGCCAGCAGTTTCCGTGGCGGGAGGGCCGTATACGAGCAGTACTTC. V usage is TRBV6-2 or TRBV6-3 and J usage is TRBJ2-7; 9 bases map to TRBD2. The CDR3 has 16 amino acids. J lost 4 bases, V lost 4 bases, and 11 bases had no gene match. CDR1 is MNHEY, CDR2 SVGEGT, per germline.

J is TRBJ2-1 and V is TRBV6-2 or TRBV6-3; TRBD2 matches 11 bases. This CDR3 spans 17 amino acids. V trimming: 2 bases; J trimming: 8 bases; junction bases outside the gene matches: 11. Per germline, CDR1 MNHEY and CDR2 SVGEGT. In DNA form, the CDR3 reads TGTGCCAGCAGTTACCGCCGACTAGCGGGAACAGGCCATGAGCAGTTCTTC. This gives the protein CASSYRRLAGTGHEQFF.

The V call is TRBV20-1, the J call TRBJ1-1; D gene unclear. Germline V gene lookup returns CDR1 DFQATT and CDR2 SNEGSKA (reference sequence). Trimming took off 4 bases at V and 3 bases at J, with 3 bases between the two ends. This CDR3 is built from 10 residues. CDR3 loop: CSAKDTEAFF. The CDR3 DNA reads TGCAGTGCTAAGGACACTGAAGCTTTCTTT.

This CDR3 reads CASSWGDTEAFF. The CDR3 nucleotides read TGTGCCAGCAGTTGGGGGGACACTGAAGCTTTCTTT. This chain links TRBV11-2 with TRBJ1-1, with a weak D call TRBD1 (5 bases). V was cut by 6 bases and J by 3 bases, with 8 bases left in between. This CDR3 has 12 amino acids. Per the germline V gene, CDR1 is SGHAT and CDR2 is FQNNGV.

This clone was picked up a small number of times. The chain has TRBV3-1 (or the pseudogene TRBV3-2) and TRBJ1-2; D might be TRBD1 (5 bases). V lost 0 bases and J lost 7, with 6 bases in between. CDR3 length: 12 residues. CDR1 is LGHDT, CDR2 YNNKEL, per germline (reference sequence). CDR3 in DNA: TGTGCCAGCAGCCAAGACCAGGGTGGCTACACCTTC. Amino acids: CASSQDQGGYTF.

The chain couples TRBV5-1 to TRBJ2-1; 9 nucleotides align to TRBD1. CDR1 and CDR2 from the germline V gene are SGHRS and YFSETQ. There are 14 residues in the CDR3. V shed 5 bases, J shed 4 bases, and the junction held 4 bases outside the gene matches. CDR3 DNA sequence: TGCGCCAGCAGTCCCGGGACAGGGTACAATGAGCAGTTCTTC. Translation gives CASSPGTGYNEQFF.

Written as DNA, the CDR3 is TGTGCCAGCTTGGGACAGTCCCTCGTCGATGGCTACACCTTC. This translates into CASLGQSLVDGYTF. The J gene is TRBJ1-2, the V gene TRBV18; 7 bases agree with TRBD1. CDR1 KGHSH and CDR2 LQKENI come from the germline V gene. The CDR3 runs 14 residues. V shed 7 bases and J 6 bases; nucleotides not matched to a gene: 11.

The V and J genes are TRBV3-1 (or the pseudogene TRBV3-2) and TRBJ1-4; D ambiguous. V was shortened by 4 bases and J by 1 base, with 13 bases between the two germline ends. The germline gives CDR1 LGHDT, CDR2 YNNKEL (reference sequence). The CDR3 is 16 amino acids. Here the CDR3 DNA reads TGTGCCAGCAGCCGATTCGTAGGTGAAACTAATGAAAAACTGTTTTTT. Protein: CASSRFVGETNEKLFF.

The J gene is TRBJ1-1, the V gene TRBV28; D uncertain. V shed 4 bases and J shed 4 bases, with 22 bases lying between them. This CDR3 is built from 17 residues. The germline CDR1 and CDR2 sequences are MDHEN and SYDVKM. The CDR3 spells CASSSPPRSVPSTEAFF. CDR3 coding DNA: TGTGCCAGCAGTTCCCCTCCCCGGTCCGTCCCGAGCACTGAAGCTTTCTTT.

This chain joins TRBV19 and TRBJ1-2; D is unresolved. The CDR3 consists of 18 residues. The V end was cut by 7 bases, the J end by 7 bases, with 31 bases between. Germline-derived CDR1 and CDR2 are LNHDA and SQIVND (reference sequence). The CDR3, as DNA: TGTGCCAGTACCGATAAGACCCCTTCGTTGAGCGGATCGGGTGGCTACACCTTC. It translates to CASTDKTPSLSGSGGYTF.

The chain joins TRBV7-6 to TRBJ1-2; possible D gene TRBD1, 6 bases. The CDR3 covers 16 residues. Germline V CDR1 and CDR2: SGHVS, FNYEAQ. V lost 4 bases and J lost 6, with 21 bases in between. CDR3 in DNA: TGTGCCAGCAGCTGGACCACAGGGCTCTCCGGGCATGGCTACACCTTC. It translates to CASSWTTGLSGHGYTF.

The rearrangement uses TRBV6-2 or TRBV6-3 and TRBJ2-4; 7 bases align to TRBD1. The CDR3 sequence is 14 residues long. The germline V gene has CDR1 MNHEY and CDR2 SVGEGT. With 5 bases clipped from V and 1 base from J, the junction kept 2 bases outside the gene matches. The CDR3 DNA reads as TGTGCCAGCAGTCCGACAGGGGCCAAAAACATTCAGTACTTC. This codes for CASSPTGAKNIQYF.

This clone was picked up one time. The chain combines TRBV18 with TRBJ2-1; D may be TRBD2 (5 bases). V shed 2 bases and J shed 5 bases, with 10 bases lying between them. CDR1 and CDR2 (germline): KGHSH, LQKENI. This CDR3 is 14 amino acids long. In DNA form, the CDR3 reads TGTGCCAGCTCACCATTGGACTTCCACAATGAGCAGTTCTTC. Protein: CASSPLDFHNEQFF.

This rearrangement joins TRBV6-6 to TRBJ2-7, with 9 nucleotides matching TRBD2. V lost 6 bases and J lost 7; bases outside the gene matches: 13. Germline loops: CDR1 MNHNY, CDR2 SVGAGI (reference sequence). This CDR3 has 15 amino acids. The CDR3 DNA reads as TGTGCCAGCAGGAACGAAATTAGCGGGAGTGGAGAGCAGTACTTC. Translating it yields CASRNEISGSGEQYF.